What follows are 27 T cell receptor beta chains derived from one specimen sequenced in a study of Ad26.COV2.S vaccination and SARS-CoV-2 variants. Generated by immunoSEQ multiplex PCR, the TCRdb table keeps only in-frame clones and is missing some. The data hold hundreds of thousands of clones, with more than 70% observed a single time. This sample's treatment: roughly 19 received Ad26.COV2.S at low or high dose, single or two shots; 5 received placebo; per-sample allocation not given. Sampling was performed 63 days after the first vaccine or placebo injection. The sequencing here drew on peripheral blood, taken in a trial of Ad26.COV2.S vaccine versus placebo. These receptors came from a person aged 18-65 years who received the Ad26.COV2.S COVID-19 vaccine or a placebo.

V usage is TRBV12-3 or TRBV12-4 and J usage is TRBJ2-5; D possibly corresponds to TRBD1 (6 bases). V was clipped by 8 bases and J by 5 bases, with 15 bases between them. The length of the CDR3 is 13 residues. CDR3 sequence: CASSGARGETQYF. The CDR3 region has the DNA TGTGCCAGCTCAGGGGCTAGGGGGGAGACCCAGTACTTC.

The chain links TRBV10-1 to TRBJ2-3; the match to TRBD2 covers 7 bases. With 2 bases clipped from V and 4 bases from J, the junction kept 12 bases outside the gene matches. Germline values: CDR1 WNHNN, CDR2 SYGVQD (reference sequence). This CDR3 spans 17 amino acids. The CDR3 coding sequence is TGCGCCAGCAGTGAGGCCCTCGGGGGAGGGCCGGCAGATACGCAGTATTTT. This gives the protein CASSEALGGGPADTQYF.

The V and J genes are TRBV19 and TRBJ1-2; tentative D call: TRBD1 (5 bases). This CDR3 comprises 18 residues. Germline V CDR1 and CDR2: LNHDA, SQIVND (reference sequence). V was cut by 1 base and J by 5 bases, with 23 bases left in between. For the CDR3, the DNA is TGTGCCAGTAGTATAGGTTTGGCTGGGCAGGGACCATGGTATGGCTACACCTTC. This translates into CASSIGLAGQGPWYGYTF.

The chain carries TRBV9 and TRBJ2-5; TRBD1 aligns across 9 bases. The germline V gene has CDR1 SGDLS and CDR2 YYNGEE. The CDR3 contains 15 residues. V was clipped by 2 bases and J by 3 bases; unmatched bases: 5. Here the CDR3 reads CASSVETGGKETQYF. DNA of the CDR3: TGTGCCAGCAGCGTGGAGACAGGGGGGAAAGAGACCCAGTACTTC.

This clone was detected once. The chain employs TRBV5-1 and TRBJ2-7, with D perhaps matching TRBD2 (6 bases). Trimming shortened V by 0 bases and J by 2 bases, and 12 bases separated the two germline ends. Germline V gene lookup returns CDR1 SGHRS and CDR2 YFSETQ. The CDR3 is 15 amino acids. The CDR3: CASSLGGTPTYEQYF. Here the CDR3 DNA reads TGCGCCAGCAGCTTGGGAGGGACTCCTACCTACGAGCAGTACTTC.

V is TRBV3-1 (or the pseudogene TRBV3-2) and J is TRBJ2-3; D call uncertain. The V gene lost 4 bases and the J gene lost 5 bases, with 13 bases spanning the gap. The CDR3 runs 14 residues. CDR1 is LGHDT and CDR2 is YNNKEL in the germline V gene (reference sequence). CDR3 coding DNA: TGTGCCAGCAGCCCCCCCTCCCGTGGAGATACGCAGTATTTT. Its protein product is CASSPPSRGDTQYF.

J is TRBJ2-3 and V is TRBV6-1; TRBD2 aligns across 10 bases. The CDR3 sequence is 16 residues long. Trimming at V came to 1 base and at J to 5 bases, leaving 6 bases not matched to a gene. Germline assignment: CDR1 MNHNS and CDR2 SASEGT. The CDR3 is CASSEGASGRRDTQYF. CDR3 DNA sequence: TGTGCCAGCAGTGAAGGGGCTAGCGGGAGAAGAGATACGCAGTATTTT.

The chain uses TRBV5-6 and TRBJ2-1; D is perhaps TRBD1 or TRBD2 (5 bases each). Germline V gene data show CDR1 as SGHDT and CDR2 as YYEEEE. V lost 0 bases and J lost 1, with 5 bases in between. The CDR3 has 14 amino acids. The CDR3 sequence is CASSLGGSYNEQFF. Here the CDR3 DNA reads TGTGCCAGCAGCTTGGGGGGGTCCTACAATGAGCAGTTCTTC.

The chain combines TRBV30 with TRBJ1-1; a possible D gene is TRBD1 (5 bases). The germline V and J ends were trimmed by 2 bases and 1 base, with 14 bases remaining between them. This CDR3 has 15 residues. Germline V gene sequence: CDR1 GTSNPN, CDR2 SVGIG (reference sequence). The CDR3 coding sequence is TGTGCCTGGAGTCGGTGGGGGTCCTCGAACACTGAAGCTTTCTTT. Protein: CAWSRWGSSNTEAFF.

This sequence joins TRBV27 and TRBJ1-2; D is possibly TRBD1 (6 bases). In germline, CDR1 is MNHEY, CDR2 SMNVEV (reference sequence). The CDR3 is 15 residues long. Trimming took 0 bases from V and 8 from J, leaving 16 bases between them. CDR3 residues: CASSLSGARSKGYTF. The CDR3 DNA reads TGTGCCAGCAGTTTATCGGGGGCCAGGTCGAAAGGCTACACCTTC.

This clone came up once. V usage is TRBV5-6 and J usage is TRBJ1-4; the D gene is possibly TRBD1 (5 bases). CDR3 length: 14 amino acids. Germline values: CDR1 SGHDT, CDR2 YYEEEE. The ends were cut back, 1 base at V and 7 bases at J, with 11 bases in the middle. The CDR3 DNA reads TGTGCCAGCAGCTTGAGGTGGGGGGGTGAAAAACTGTTTTTT. This encodes CASSLRWGGEKLFF.

The V gene is TRBV4-1, the J gene TRBJ1-2; D gene ambiguous. Germline values: CDR1 MGHRA, CDR2 YSYEKL. The length of the CDR3 is 14 residues. V was cut by 1 base and J by 4 bases, with 10 bases left in between. In DNA, the CDR3 is TGCGCCAGCAGCCAAGCAGCAGGCCTCTATGGCTACACCTTC. This encodes CASSQAAGLYGYTF.

The rearrangement uses TRBV3-1 (or the pseudogene TRBV3-2) and TRBJ1-1, with a possible D match to TRBD1 (6 bases). Trimming shortened V by 3 bases and J by 4 bases, and 9 bases separated the two germline ends. CDR1 LGHDT and CDR2 YNNKEL come from the germline V gene (reference sequence). The CDR3 spans 13 residues. The CDR3 is CASSQLGGTEAFF. CDR3 DNA: TGTGCCAGCAGCCAGCTAGGGGGCACTGAAGCTTTCTTT.

This chain links TRBV6-4 with TRBJ1-5, with 8 bases identical to TRBD1. V lost 7 bases, J lost 3 bases, and 8 bases stayed unmatched. The V gene's germline CDR1 is MRHNA and CDR2 SNTAGT. CDR3 length: 15 residues. CDR3 nucleotides: TGTGCCAGCACTGGGACAGGCTTCGTCAATCAGCCCCAGCATTTT. The encoded protein is CASTGTGFVNQPQHF.

The chain is built from TRBV27 and TRBJ1-1; unclear D gene. CDR1 is MNHEY and CDR2 is SMNVEV in the germline V gene (reference sequence). V dropped 3 bases and J dropped 1 base, with 6 bases sitting between them. CDR3 size: 13 residues. For the CDR3, the DNA is TGTGCCAGCAGTTTCCGAGAGAACACTGAAGCTTTCTTT. Translation gives CASSFRENTEAFF.

The V call is TRBV24-1, the J call TRBJ1-4; no clear D. This CDR3 is 12 amino acids long. Looked up from germline, CDR1 is KGHDR and CDR2 is SFDVKD. V dropped 0 bases and J dropped 10 bases, with 5 bases sitting between them. CDR3 sequence (DNA): TGTGCCACCAGTGATTTGAAGGGAAAACTGTTTTTT. Translated: CATSDLKGKLFF.

The chain joins TRBV7-2 to TRBJ2-2; 8 nucleotides match TRBD2. The CDR3 is made up of 17 amino acids. The ends lost 5 bases at V and 5 bases at J; junction bases unmatched: 13. Germline V gene data show CDR1 as SGHTA and CDR2 as FQGNSA. The CDR3 protein is CASSLQSAGAGTGELFF. CDR3 nucleotide sequence: TGTGCCAGCAGCCTTCAATCAGCGGGAGCTGGGACCGGGGAGCTGTTTTTT.

The chain uses TRBV7-9 and TRBJ2-1, with 12 bases matching TRBD2. Germline V gene data show CDR1 as SEHNR and CDR2 as FQNEAQ (reference sequence). V gave up 3 bases and J gave up 4 bases; unmatched junction bases: 10. The CDR3 length is 18 residues. CDR3 bases: TGTGCCAGCAGCTTGACTACTAGCGGGGGGCCCACTTACAATGAGCAGTTCTTC. This encodes CASSLTTSGGPTYNEQFF.

This chain joins TRBV23-1 and TRBJ1-5; tentatively, D is TRBD1 (6 bases). TRBV23-1 is noted as an ORF with a role that remains uncertain. The CDR3 extends over 17 amino acids. V was cut by 2 bases and J by 3 bases, with 17 bases left in between. CDR3 bases: TGCGCCAGCAGTCAAACCCCACCGGACAGCCCCAATCAGCCCCAGCATTTT. Translation: CASSQTPPDSPNQPQHF.

The J gene is TRBJ2-2, the V gene TRBV18; D is unresolved. Trimming stripped 1 base from V and 0 bases from J, with 9 bases between. CDR1 and CDR2 (germline): KGHSH, LQKENI. The length of the CDR3 is 16 residues. In nucleotides, the CDR3 is TGTGCCAGCTCACCACAGTGGCGGACGAACACCGGGGAGCTGTTTTTT. Translating gives CASSPQWRTNTGELFF.

The gene calls are TRBV10-2 and TRBJ1-3, with no clear D. CDR1 WSHSY and CDR2 SAAADI come from the germline V gene. The V end was cut by 0 bases, the J end by 10 bases, with 7 bases between. This CDR3 region has 12 residues. CDR3 DNA sequence: TGCGCCAGCAGTGAGTCAGGGAGGACCATATATTTT. Amino acid sequence: CASSESGRTIYF.

This clone was counted only a few times. This chain uses TRBV11-2 with TRBJ1-4; D not certain. This CDR3 region has 12 residues. Germline values: CDR1 SGHAT, CDR2 FQNNGV. Trimming took 0 bases from V and 7 from J, leaving 3 bases between them. The CDR3 loop reads CASSLDLEKLFF. The CDR3 coding sequence is TGTGCCAGCAGCTTAGATCTTGAAAAACTGTTTTTT.

This clone was seen a single time. The same CDR3 arises from other DNA sequences in this sample as well. This chain joins TRBV5-1 and TRBJ2-7; either TRBD1 or TRBD2 may supply D (5 bases each). The V end was cut by 4 bases, the J end by 4 bases, with 6 bases between. This CDR3 has 11 residues. The germline gives CDR1 SGHRS, CDR2 YFSETQ. The CDR3 spells CASSEGYEQYF. The CDR3 DNA reads as TGCGCCAGCAGCGAGGGGTACGAGCAGTACTTC.

The J gene is TRBJ2-2, the V gene TRBV7-3, with 9 bases identical to TRBD1. Germline V gene data show CDR1 as SGHTA and CDR2 as FQGTGA. The CDR3 consists of 16 residues. V lost 5 bases, J lost 4 bases, and 8 bases stayed unmatched. CDR3 region: CASSRMTGGSTGELFF. In DNA form, the CDR3 reads TGTGCCAGCAGCCGGATGACAGGGGGTAGCACCGGGGAGCTGTTTTTT. Filled out from reference TRBV7-3 and TRBJ2-2, the complete variable domain reads GAGVSQTPSNKVTEKGKYVELRCDPISGHTALYWYRQSLGQGPEFLIYFQGTGAADDSGLPNDRFFAVRPEGSVSTLKIQRTERGDSAVYLCASSRMTGGSTGELFFGEGSRLTVL.

The V and J genes are TRBV11-3 and TRBJ2-1, with TRBD2 matching 8 bases. From germline, CDR1 is SGHNT and CDR2 YENEEA. The CDR3 runs 15 residues. The V segment lost 1 base and the J segment 3 bases; nucleotides outside the gene matches: 2. CDR3 DNA: TGTGCCAGCAGCTTAGCGGGGGGGAACTACAATGAGCAGTTCTTC. This encodes CASSLAGGNYNEQFF.

This clone occurred a few times. This sequence joins TRBV15 and TRBJ1-1, with D possibly TRBD1 on 5 matching bases. CDR1 and CDR2 from the germline V gene are LNHNV and YYDKDF (reference sequence). V shed 6 bases and J shed 0 bases, with 8 bases lying between them. The CDR3 runs to 13 residues. The CDR3 DNA reads TGTGCCACCAGGGGGGTTCTGAACACTGAAGCTTTCTTT. This encodes CATRGVLNTEAFF.

This sequence joins TRBV18 and TRBJ2-1, with D maybe TRBD2 (6 bases). The germline V and J ends were trimmed by 3 bases and 0 bases, with 12 bases remaining between them. Germline V gives CDR1 KGHSH, CDR2 LQKENI. This CDR3 has 16 amino acids. The CDR3 here is CASSPGGMSSYNEQFF. The CDR3 region has the DNA TGTGCCAGCTCACCCGGGGGAATGAGCTCCTACAATGAGCAGTTCTTC.